The next 13 T cell receptor beta chains were all read from a single sample in a study of blood T cell repertoires in COVID-19. Assay used: immunoSEQ multiplex PCR; TCRdb lists only in-frame clones, some missing. The data hold 35,000 to 55,000 clones, with about 87% observed a single time. The sequenced sample was peripheral blood. Receptor source: a human donor in a cohort sampled during active COVID-19.

This chain uses TRBV6-5 with TRBJ1-1; TRBD1 matches 7 bases. The CDR3 loop spans 16 amino acids. Trimming at V came to 0 bases and at J to 2 bases, leaving 6 bases not matched to a gene. CDR1 and CDR2 (germline): MNHEY, SVGAGI. CDR3 protein: CASSYSRTGGNTEAFF. Here the CDR3 DNA reads TGTGCCAGCAGTTACTCGAGGACAGGCGGAAACACTGAAGCTTTCTTT.

This chain connects TRBV5-4 to TRBJ1-6, with D perhaps matching TRBD1 (6 bases). The germline V and J ends were trimmed by 0 bases and 2 bases, with 9 bases remaining between them. This CDR3 contains 16 residues. Looked up from germline, CDR1 is SGHNT and CDR2 is YYREEE (reference sequence). CDR3 DNA sequence: TGTGCCAGCAGCTTGGGAGGGGGAACCTATAATTCACCCCTCCACTTT. Protein sequence: CASSLGGGTYNSPLHF.

The rearrangement links TRBV28 to TRBJ2-2; 10 positions match TRBD1. CDR1 and CDR2 from the germline V gene are MDHEN and SYDVKM. CDR3 length: 15 residues. Germline trimming cut 6 bases from V and 4 bases from J; bases unmatched to any gene: 5. CDR3 loop: CASRAGTGVTGELFF. CDR3 sequence (DNA): TGTGCCAGCAGAGCCGGGACAGGGGTCACCGGGGAGCTGTTTTTT.

The V and J genes are TRBV11-3 and TRBJ2-5, with 9 bases fitting TRBD1. J gave up 4 bases and V 2 bases, and 5 bases lay outside the gene matches. CDR3 length equals 15 residues. CDR1 and CDR2 (germline): SGHNT, YENEEA. Here the CDR3 DNA reads TGTGCCAGCAGCTTAACAGGGGGCCTTGGAGAGACCCAGTACTTC. This codes for CASSLTGGLGETQYF.

The chain is built from TRBV5-6 and TRBJ2-5; maybe TRBD2 (6 bases). The V and J ends lost 0 bases and 1 base respectively, with 13 bases between them. The CDR3 length is 16 residues. CDR1 and CDR2 (germline): SGHDT, YYEEEE. CDR3 DNA: TGTGCCAGCAGCTTGGGTTTAGCGGAAATCCAAGAGACCCAGTACTTC. This encodes CASSLGLAEIQETQYF.

A single count supports this clone. The chain links TRBV7-3 to TRBJ1-1; weak D call: TRBD1 (6 bases). The germline gives CDR1 SGHTA, CDR2 FQGTGA. V gave up 4 bases and J gave up 2 bases, with 17 bases separating them. The CDR3 is 16 amino acids. CDR3 region: CASSSRQVWANTEAFF. Written as DNA, the CDR3 is TGTGCCAGCAGCTCGAGACAGGTATGGGCTAACACTGAAGCTTTCTTT.

This clone was detected only a few times. As DNA, the CDR3 is TGTGCCAGCAGCTCCGTGCCGGGACAGGGGACCTCTGGAAACACCATATATTTT. It encodes CASSSVPGQGTSGNTIYF. The chain joins TRBV7-9 to TRBJ1-3; 10 bases fit TRBD1. The CDR3 spans 18 residues. Germline CDR1 SEHNR, CDR2 FQNEAQ (reference sequence). With 4 bases clipped from V and 0 bases from J, the junction kept 9 bases outside the gene matches. Full variable domain (remainder filled in from reference TRBV7-9 and TRBJ1-3): DTGVSQNPRHKITKRGQNVTFRCDPISEHNRLYWYRQTLGQGPEFLTYFQNEAQLEKSRLLSDRFSAERPKGSFSTLEIQRTEQGDSAMYLCASSSVPGQGTSGNTIYFGEGSWLTVV.

The chain couples TRBV7-2 to TRBJ2-3, with TRBD2 matching over 7 bases. Trimming removed 5 bases from V and 2 bases from J; junction bases left unmatched: 10. The germline gives CDR1 SGHTA, CDR2 FQGNSA. The CDR3 contains 16 residues. The DNA of the CDR3 is TGTGCCAGCAGCGCCCGCCCCAGCGGGACCACAGATACGCAGTATTTT. It specifies CASSARPSGTTDTQYF.

The genes are TRBV5-1 and TRBJ1-4; the match to TRBD1 covers 12 bases. This CDR3 is 16 amino acids long. V was clipped by 5 bases and J by 8 bases; unmatched bases: 10. Per the germline V gene, CDR1 is SGHRS and CDR2 is YFSETQ. The CDR3 nucleotides are TGCGCCAGCAGTGCAGGGACAGGGGGCTTGGGGGAAAAACTGTTTTTT. The encoded protein is CASSAGTGGLGEKLFF.

The gene calls are TRBV5-8 and TRBJ2-3, with no clear D. With 2 bases removed from V and 5 bases from J, the gap between germline ends came to 12 bases. From germline, CDR1 is SGHTS and CDR2 YDEGEE. The CDR3 loop spans 14 amino acids. The CDR3 here is CASSFSGLEDTQYF. The CDR3 nucleotides are TGTGCCAGCAGCTTTTCGGGTTTAGAAGATACGCAGTATTTT.

The J gene is TRBJ1-4, the V gene TRBV20-1, with TRBD1 matching 8 bases. The CDR3 has 14 amino acids. The V gene's germline CDR1 is DFQATT and CDR2 SNEGSKA (reference sequence). V dropped 3 bases and J dropped 8; count of bases not matched to a gene: 8. This CDR3 is CSASGVQGDEKLFF. The CDR3, as DNA: TGCAGTGCTAGTGGCGTACAGGGGGACGAAAAACTGTTTTTT.

The chain has TRBV28 and TRBJ2-1; TRBD2 aligns across 9 bases. CDR3 length: 16 residues. The germline V gene encodes CDR1 MDHEN and CDR2 SYDVKM. Trimming removed 6 bases from V and 1 base from J; junction bases left unmatched: 7. CDR3 sequence reads: CASRPLAGRSYNEQFF. CDR3 nucleotides: TGTGCCAGCAGACCGCTAGCGGGACGGTCCTACAATGAGCAGTTCTTC.

The CDR3 is CASSKGLAGGAGELFF. The CDR3 DNA is TGTGCCAGTAGTAAGGGACTAGCGGGAGGTGCCGGGGAGCTGTTTTTT. V is TRBV19 and J is TRBJ2-2; 15 bases are shared with TRBD2. V lost 4 bases and J lost 6; bases outside the gene matches: 3. The germline V gene encodes CDR1 LNHDA and CDR2 SQIVND (reference sequence). This CDR3 comprises 16 residues.